One T cell receptor beta chain is described in this entry. Its antigen is unknown. The record originates from a study of T-cell memory formation after mild COVID-19. Study-wide results and limits: Mostly located in CM and EM were contracting CD4+ clones, with contracting CD8+ clones located in EMRA.

TCRdb re-derived calls from the 5' RACE reads in MiXCR, one entry per CDR3 protein. This sample has about 560,000 distinct CDR3 sequences, with approximately 15% found just once. Germline V gives CDR1 SQVTM, CDR2 ANQGSEA. The CDR3 covers 13 residues. V was cut by 4 bases and J by 4 bases, with 13 bases left in between. Sequenced sample: PBMCs or a T cell subset sorted from them (not recorded which). V is TRBV29-1 and J is TRBJ1-2; no clear D gene. This TCR came from an adult woman who had mild COVID-19 (a few samples of this study predate the infection). Cell type and time point are not known. The chain's CDR3 is CSVVAPRGYGYTF. The CDR3 region has the DNA TGCAGCGTTGTGGCCCCCCGGGGCTATGGCTACACCTTC.